This record looks at one TCR beta chain sequence and its context. Its target is unknown. Study-wide points: Tumor-infiltrating Treg TCR alpha and beta sequences overlapped most with tumor naive CD4+ T cells, then blood naive. Tumor memory CD4+ T cell TCR gene usage clustered with blood and lymph node memory CD4+ cells and lymph node naive CD4+ cells.

TCRdb used MiXCR to reprocess the 5' RACE reads, holding one entry per CDR3 protein. Here the sample spans 52,000 or so distinct CDR3 sequences, roughly 20% being singletons. There are 10 residues in the CDR3. The ends were cut back, 8 bases at V and 6 bases at J, with 6 bases in the middle. The V gene's germline CDR1 is SGHTA and CDR2 FQGNSA. Treg sorting used a CD4+CD25+CD127-/low gate. This receptor was identified in a female donor with breast cancer. Sequencing used tumor-infiltrating Tregs sorted from the breast tumor. The V call is TRBV7-2, the J call TRBJ2-3, with D uncertain. The CDR3 DNA sequence: TGTGCCAGCGGCGACGATACGCAGTATTTT. Its translation is CASGDDTQYF.